This T cell receptor (beta chain) was identified during a study of T cell responses to AZD1222 COVID-19 vaccine (dated by TCRdb to 2020 to 2022). For the study in its entirety: AZD1222 recipients with second doses at about 4 weeks or about 12 weeks were pooled, because spike-specific TCR depth and breadth did not differ between schedules. A total of approximately 250 trial participants underwent TCR sequencing, of whom about 200 had received two doses of AZD1222 and 26 had received two doses of the MenACWY control vaccine. Enrollment into the trials was organized by age into subgroups of 18-55, 56-69 and 70-plus years, and those subgroups contained 148, 28 and 57 TCR-sequenced participants, respectively. General study outcomes and caveats: Reportedly, almost half of the unique spike-specific TCRs recognized epitopes lying outside the regions that are mutated in the B.1.351 and B.1.1.7 variants. Conclusions about previously exposed vaccinees are limited, since just five to seven AZD1222 recipients were seropositive for SARS-CoV-2 at baseline. In the small 56-69-year group, the increase in depth fell short of significance, most likely because of low power. Because no day 14 peak-response samples were available, repertoires were characterized only after the peak T cell response. After two AZD1222 doses, both the breadth and the depth of spike-specific TCRs were significantly higher than at day 0 and than in MenACWY recipients. The vaccine-associated CD4 TCRs covered the entire spike protein, and the dominant responses fell in regions 160-218 and 743-854. Participants were mostly white British, with more females than males. The authors suggested clonal diversity may have been underestimated.

The CDR3 regions of human TCRbeta chains were analyzed by immunosequencing. Concerning the study's data processing: Repertoire TCRs were checked for matches against a reference library of SARS-CoV-2-specific TCRs that had been generated using the MIRA antigen-specificity platform. Breadth was defined as the fraction of unique TCRs that were SARS-CoV-2-associated. Depth was defined as the fraction of total T cells that were SARS-CoV-2-associated. Using the MIRA data, each spike-specific TCR was mapped to the spike region that the TCR reacts to and placed in a CD4 or CD8 class. Log10-transformed breadth and depth values were compared by one-way ANOVA with Sidak's multiple comparisons tests. TCRdb carries this immuneACCESS record with in-frame sequences only. Its versions omit some clonotypes, under half of them owing to an unresolved V gene in the studies checked, with the rest unexplained. The DNA was the basis for D and trimming; V, J and clone size are from that table. This sample comprises 90,000 to 120,000 clones, around 92% of them detected only once. Of the sample, about 6.6% falls within the top ten clones.

For CDR1 and CDR2, the germline V gene lists ENHRY and SYGVKD. V and J are trimmed by 6 bases and 5 bases, and the gene matches miss 9 bases of the junction. Taken from cysteine to phenylalanine, the CDR3 has 14 residues. This entry keeps only the CDR3 DNA: 42 bases, framed from base 1. Of note for this clone: This clone's antigen is unknown. It has no much larger one-base neighbor in the sample; base qualities were not kept.

Reading the label with the study, this specimen's time point is: baseline before first vaccination. Vaccinee samples came from UK trials COV001 and COV002, including a single-blind randomized controlled phase 2/3 trial of AZD1222 (ChAdOx1 nCoV-19) in healthy adults. Trial participant PBMC samples were collected at day 0 and day 28 after the second dose for TCRbeta chain sequencing. The sequences come from peripheral blood, collected on day 0 of AZD1222 vaccination. The rearranged chain carries TRBV10-3 and TRBJ1-2; TRBD1 aligns with 7 central bases. The TCR originated in an adult in good health. The DNA reads TGTGCCATCAGAGCCCCGGGACAGCAGTATGGCTACACCTTC. This yields the protein CAIRAPGQQYGYTF.